This T cell receptor (beta chain) was documented in a study of long-term antiretroviral therapy in people with HIV. General study findings and limits: Controls exceeded HIV repertoires in CDR3 length range. ART-treated samples gained diversity yet remained below transplant donor controls.

The CDR3 sequence is 15 residues long. V lost 4 bases and J lost 4, with 17 bases in between. The germline CDR1 and CDR2 sequences are SEHNR and FQNEAQ (reference sequence). Run at survey level, the immunoSEQ assay was version v3.0. Using immunoSEQ multiplex PCR, the repertoire was profiled, and TCRdb retains in-frame clones only, with some absent. Of about 21,000 clones in the sample, about four fifths were seen once. Note on this clone: Antigen unknown.

This receptor was obtained from a man aged 45-65 years with HIV. The rearrangement joins TRBV7-9 to TRBJ2-7, with D perhaps being TRBD1 or TRBD2 (5 bases each). The specimen was unsorted PBMCs, collected at the start of antiretroviral therapy. The CDR3 loop reads CASSSTGTPFYEQYF. As DNA, the CDR3 is TGTGCCAGCAGCTCCACCGGGACCCCTTTTTACGAGCAGTACTTC.